These 18 T cell receptor beta chains originate from one sample sequenced in a study of CD8 T cells in ankylosing spondylitis. One entry per CDR3 protein, called by TCRdb with MiXCR from the 5' RACE reads. The sample gives 200,000 to 250,000 distinct CDR3 sequences, over 9.5% of which show up once; approximately 20% is in the top ten. The sequenced sample consisted of blood, either unsorted or a sorted T cell fraction (not recorded which). The receptors here all came from a male donor with ankylosing spondylitis or in good health (not recorded which).

This clonotype was seen many times. This sequence joins TRBV28 and TRBJ2-3; possible D gene TRBD1, 5 bases. This CDR3 region has 13 residues. V was shortened by 6 bases and J by 2 bases, with 9 bases between the two germline ends. Germline CDR1 MDHEN, CDR2 SYDVKM. The CDR3 region has the DNA TGTGCCAGCAGCTTAGGGGTCACAGATACGCAGTATTTT. This codes for CASSLGVTDTQYF. The full variable domain, with the rest looked up from reference TRBV28 and TRBJ2-3, is DVKVTQSSRYLVKRTGEKVFLECVQDMDHENMFWYRQDPGLGLRLIYFSYDVKMKEKGDIPEGYSVSREKKERFSLILESASTNQTSMYLCASSLGVTDTQYFGPGTRLTVL.

This clonotype was counted ten times or more. The V and J genes are TRBV20-1 and TRBJ1-5; D is ambiguous. Germline-derived CDR1 and CDR2 are DFQATT and SNEGSKA (reference sequence). The CDR3 is made up of 14 amino acids. V was cut by 0 bases and J by 2 bases, with 8 bases left in between. In DNA, the CDR3 is TGCAGTGCTAGAGATTACGGCGGCAATCAGCCCCAGCATTTT. It codes for CSARDYGGNQPQHF.

This chain joins TRBV12-3 or TRBV12-4 and TRBJ1-1; 8 nucleotides align to TRBD1. Losses at the gene ends were 6 bases for V and 3 bases for J; bases not matched to a gene: 3. The length of the CDR3 is 13 residues. CDR3 in amino acids: CASSRGRDTEAFF. The CDR3 nucleotides are TGTGCCAGCAGCAGGGGGCGAGACACTGAAGCTTTCTTT.

The sample holds many counts of this clonotype. A read error may produce the germline difference seen at one junction end. The chain uses TRBV7-9 and TRBJ1-2, with D possibly being TRBD1 (6 bases). The CDR3 spans 11 residues. Germline CDR1 SEHNR, CDR2 FQNEAQ (reference sequence). CDR3 region: CASSLGVNRVF. DNA of the CDR3: TGTGCCAGCAGCTTAGGGGTCAACAGGGTCTTC.

The rearrangement uses TRBV29-1 and TRBJ1-2, with 8 bases that match TRBD1. The CDR3 is made up of 11 amino acids. Germline CDR1 and CDR2: SQVTM and ANQGSEA. The ends lost 6 bases at V and 7 bases at J; junction bases unmatched: 4. The CDR3 is CSVDRDGGYTF. The CDR3 region has the DNA TGCAGCGTGGACAGGGACGGTGGCTACACCTTC.

This clonotype was observed at least ten times. This chain links TRBV18 with TRBJ1-6, with unresolved D. V lost 2 bases, J lost 4 bases, and 9 bases lay in between. This CDR3 has 15 amino acids. Germline CDR1 is KGHSH and CDR2 is LQKENI. The CDR3 DNA sequence: TGTGCCAGCTCACCATCGGCAGAGTATAATTCACCCCTCCACTTT. It encodes CASSPSAEYNSPLHF. Full variable domain (outside the CDR3, taken from reference TRBV18 and TRBJ1-6): NAGVMQNPRHLVRRRGQEARLRCSPMKGHSHVYWYRQLPEEGLKFMVYLQKENIIDESGMPKERFSAEFPKEGPSILRIQQVVRGDSAAYFCASSPSAEYNSPLHFGNGTRLTVT.

The chain combines TRBV18 with TRBJ2-1; D may be TRBD1 (6 bases). The CDR3 covers 12 residues. Trimming left V 8 bases short and J 7 bases short, with 12 bases between. CDR1 and CDR2 from the germline V gene are KGHSH and LQKENI. The CDR3 bases are TGTGCCAGCGGGCAGGGGTCGAATGAGCAGTTCTTC. It translates to CASGQGSNEQFF. The whole variable domain, filled in from reference TRBV18 and TRBJ2-1, reads NAGVMQNPRHLVRRRGQEARLRCSPMKGHSHVYWYRQLPEEGLKFMVYLQKENIIDESGMPKERFSAEFPKEGPSILRIQQVVRGDSAAYFCASGQGSNEQFFGPGTRLTVL.

The chain carries TRBV29-1 and TRBJ2-7; TRBD2 matches at 7 bases. The trim removed 5 bases at V and 7 bases at J, leaving 8 bases unmatched. The V gene's germline CDR1 is SQVTM and CDR2 ANQGSEA. CDR3 size: 12 residues. The CDR3 region is CSVQPGGGEQYF. As DNA, the CDR3 is TGCAGCGTTCAACCGGGGGGAGGAGAGCAGTACTTC.

The rearrangement links TRBV20-1 to TRBJ2-3; 12 nucleotides align to TRBD2. Germline values: CDR1 DFQATT, CDR2 SNEGSKA (reference sequence). The V segment lost 6 bases and the J segment 4 bases; nucleotides outside the gene matches: 11. This CDR3 is built from 16 residues. CDR3 residues: CSASGSSGGAADTQYF. The CDR3 DNA reads TGCAGTGCCAGCGGTTCTAGCGGGGGGGCTGCAGATACGCAGTATTTT.

This clonotype was seen a handful of times. CDR3 residues: CASSVGDLNTEAFF. CDR3 in DNA: TGTGCCAGCAGCGTAGGGGACCTGAACACTGAAGCTTTCTTT. The chain joins TRBV9 to TRBJ1-1, with D possibly TRBD1 on 5 matching bases. Germline CDR1 SGDLS, CDR2 YYNGEE. V was pared by 0 bases and J by 0 bases, with 6 bases between. This CDR3 spans 14 amino acids.

This clonotype has ten or more counts. The V call is TRBV5-1, the J call TRBJ1-2; 10 nucleotides match TRBD1. Germline loops: CDR1 SGHRS, CDR2 YFSETQ. This CDR3 has 15 residues. J lost 1 base, V lost 4 bases, and 4 bases had no gene match. The CDR3 region is CASSPGQGFNYGYTF. As DNA, the CDR3 is TGCGCCAGCAGCCCGGGACAGGGGTTTAACTATGGCTACACCTTC.

On this clonotype itself: A junction end diverges from the germline sequence, so it may reflect a read error. The CDR3 DNA is TGTGCCAGCAGCCAAAGGGTAGGACAGGTCGCCTTC. Protein product: CASSQRVGQVAF. The J gene is TRBJ2-5, the V gene TRBV7-2; 7 bases map to TRBD1. The CDR3 spans 12 residues. Germline-derived CDR1 and CDR2 are SGHTA and FQGNSA.

This clonotype was observed at least ten times. The gene calls are TRBV15 and TRBJ2-1, with 8 bases identical to TRBD2. The junction had 5 bases not matched to a gene; V was cut back by 0 bases and J by 1 base. Germline V gene sequence: CDR1 LNHNV, CDR2 YYDKDF (reference sequence). This CDR3 is built from 17 residues. The CDR3 sequence: CATSRELAAGSYNEQFF. CDR3 bases: TGTGCCACCAGCAGAGAACTAGCGGCGGGTTCCTACAATGAGCAGTTCTTC.

This clonotype has at least ten counts. As DNA, the CDR3 is TGTGCCAGCAGTTACCGTCTTTCAGCTAATGAAAAACTGTTTTTT. Amino acids: CASSYRLSANEKLFF. The genes are TRBV6-5 and TRBJ1-4; no definite D call. This CDR3 has 15 residues. V lost 2 bases to trimming and J lost 3 bases, with 10 bases between them. Looked up from germline, CDR1 is MNHEY and CDR2 is SVGAGI.

This clonotype was observed many times. The genes are TRBV20-1 and TRBJ2-3, with 10 bases that match TRBD2. The CDR3 runs 14 residues. Germline loops: CDR1 DFQATT, CDR2 SNEGSKA (reference sequence). The junction had 5 bases not matched to a gene; V was cut back by 6 bases and J by 2 bases. The CDR3 sequence: CSASTSGTTDTQYF. The CDR3 bases are TGCAGTGCCAGTACTAGCGGGACCACAGATACGCAGTATTTT.

This clonotype came up a few times. The chain has TRBV6-1 and TRBJ2-7; 13 positions agree with TRBD2. The germline gives CDR1 MNHNS, CDR2 SASEGT. The V and J ends lost 4 bases and 6 bases, in that order; junction bases with no gene match: 3. The CDR3 is 14 residues long. The CDR3 nucleotides read TGTGCCAGCAGTGGGACTAGCGGGGGTCTCGAGCAGTACTTC. This gives the protein CASSGTSGGLEQYF.

This clonotype was seen repeatedly, ten times or more. The CDR3: CASSLQPGGQETQYF. In DNA form, the CDR3 reads TGTGCCAGCAGCTTACAGCCCGGGGGGCAAGAGACCCAGTACTTC. The chain links TRBV7-2 to TRBJ2-5; TRBD2 matches at 7 bases. Germline V gene lookup returns CDR1 SGHTA and CDR2 FQGNSA. V dropped 2 bases and J dropped 2; count of bases not matched to a gene: 5. This CDR3 has 15 amino acids.

The J gene is TRBJ2-3, the V gene TRBV5-1; no firm D call. Germline CDR1 reads SGHRS; CDR2 reads YFSETQ. The V and J ends lost 2 bases and 0 bases respectively, with 10 bases between them. The CDR3 sequence is 15 residues long. The CDR3 DNA reads TGCGCCAGCAGCTTTGGGCAGGCAAGCACAGATACGCAGTATTTT. It encodes CASSFGQASTDTQYF.